Described below is a single T cell receptor (beta chain) sequence and its context. This record belongs to a study of blood T cells in healthy people across ages. Germline CDR1 is SEHNR and CDR2 is FQNEAQ (reference sequence). V lost 2 bases and J lost 0, with 7 bases in between. This CDR3 has 14 amino acids. A J-beta primer mix and a sample-barcoded 5' primer were used in a second PCR of about 6 to 12 cycles. TCRdb analysed the 5' RACE reads with MiXCR anew, one entry per CDR3 protein. The sample shows around 990,000 distinct CDR3 sequences, roughly two fifths of them seen only once. J is TRBJ1-1 and V is TRBV7-9; no clear D gene. The sequence was obtained from a man between 18 and 29 years old in good health. The specimen sequenced was blood. In DNA form, the CDR3 reads TGTGCCAGCAGCTTACGAGTTATGAACACTGAAGCTTTCTTT. Translating it yields CASSLRVMNTEAFF.